Below are 26 T cell receptor beta chains sequenced from a single sample in a study of blood T cells in healthy people across ages. It was with a sample-barcoded 5' primer and a J-beta primer mix that a second PCR of about 7 to 12 cycles was run. One entry per CDR3 protein, called by TCRdb with MiXCR from the 5' RACE reads. The table has roughly 640,000 distinct CDR3 sequences, under 30% seen once; the top ten hold about 15%. The source material was blood. Receptors were obtained from a woman of 80 years or more in good health.

This clonotype was observed a handful of times. A much larger clone lies a single base off, so this may be a read error. The CDR3 nucleotides are TGTGCCAGCGGTCCGCAGGGGGACTACGAGCAGTACTTC. It specifies CASGPQGDYEQYF. This chain links TRBV27 with TRBJ2-7, with 7 nucleotides matching TRBD1. CDR1 and CDR2 (germline): MNHEY, SMNVEV (reference sequence). The J segment lost 3 bases and the V segment lost 8 bases, leaving 7 bases of the junction unmatched. The CDR3 runs to 13 residues.

This clonotype was picked up many times. The rearrangement uses TRBV7-2 and TRBJ2-3, with D unclear. The CDR3 runs to 15 residues. The V gene's germline CDR1 is SGHTA and CDR2 FQGNSA. Trimming shortened V by 1 base and J by 2 bases, and 10 bases separated the two germline ends. The DNA of the CDR3 is TGTGCCAGCAGCTTAGACGGCAGACCCACAGATACGCAGTATTTT. It translates to CASSLDGRPTDTQYF. The full variable domain, completed using reference TRBV7-2 and TRBJ2-3, is GAGVSQSPSNKVTEKGKDVELRCDPISGHTALYWYRQSLGQGLEFLIYFQGNSAPDKSGLPSDRFSAERTGGSVSTLTIQRTQQEDSAVYLCASSLDGRPTDTQYFGPGTRLTVL.

The J gene is TRBJ2-7, the V gene TRBV12-3 or TRBV12-4, with a weak D call TRBD1 (5 bases). This CDR3 is built from 14 residues. V lost 1 base and J 8 bases, leaving 15 bases between the germline ends. The CDR3: CASSLGQGVSKQYF. Written as DNA, the CDR3 is TGTGCCAGCAGTTTAGGTCAGGGTGTAAGCAAGCAGTACTTC.

The rearrangement links TRBV20-1 to TRBJ1-5; TRBD1 aligns across 11 bases. The J segment lost 4 bases and the V segment lost 2 bases, leaving 7 bases of the junction unmatched. The CDR3 loop spans 16 amino acids. Germline V gene sequence: CDR1 DFQATT, CDR2 SNEGSKA (reference sequence). The CDR3 DNA reads as TGCAGTGCTAGACGAGACGGGACAGGGGGGAATCAGCCCCAGCATTTT. This sequence encodes CSARRDGTGGNQPQHF.

This clonotype was observed a single time. Sequence at one end of the junction differs from germline and may be a read error. V gene TRBV3-1 combines with J gene TRBJ2-7; D is unresolved. This CDR3 region has 14 residues. Germline CDR1 is LGHDT and CDR2 is YNNKEL (reference sequence). The CDR3 sequence is CVSSPTLQSYGQYF. The CDR3 bases are TGTGTCAGCAGCCCCACTCTACAATCCTACGGGCAGTACTTC.

As regards this clonotype: A much larger clone differs from this one at a single base, so this may be a read error. This chain uses TRBV30 with TRBJ2-1; no clear D gene. CDR3 size: 9 residues. Germline assignment: CDR1 GTSNPN and CDR2 SVGIG (reference sequence). V lost 2 bases and J lost 10, with 3 bases in between. In DNA, the CDR3 is TGTGCCTGGAGTAGGGAGCAGTTCTTC. This translates into CAWSREQFF.

On this clonotype itself: At one end the junction does not follow the germline gene, possibly because of a read error. The CDR3 loop reads CASSRDIDNEQHF. CDR3 in DNA: TGTGCCAGCAGCCGGGACATTGACAATGAGCAGCACTTC. The V call is TRBV6-2 or TRBV6-3, the J call TRBJ2-5; TRBD1 is a possible D gene (6 bases). The germline V gene encodes CDR1 MNHEY and CDR2 SVGEGT. The CDR3 length is 13 residues.

This clonotype has ten or more counts. The chain carries TRBV5-1 and TRBJ2-7, with no clear D. The CDR3 sequence is 17 residues long. The V gene lost 4 bases and the J gene lost 0 bases, with 20 bases spanning the gap. Germline CDR1 is SGHRS and CDR2 is YFSETQ. The CDR3 DNA is TGCGCCAGCAGCCTATGGGCAGCTCATGGGTTCTCCTACGAGCAGTACTTC. Translating gives CASSLWAAHGFSYEQYF.

This clonotype was recorded a few times. This sequence joins TRBV7-3 and TRBJ2-3; TRBD1 matches at 8 bases. The CDR3 extends over 18 amino acids. J gave up 4 bases and V 0 bases, and 12 bases lay outside the gene matches. The germline CDR1 and CDR2 sequences are SGHTA and FQGTGA. This CDR3 reads CASSLTGTGTGWPDTQYF. CDR3 DNA sequence: TGTGCCAGCAGCTTAACAGGGACAGGTACCGGGTGGCCAGATACGCAGTATTTT. Full variable domain (missing parts from reference TRBV7-3 and TRBJ2-3): GAGVSQTPSNKVTEKGKYVELRCDPISGHTALYWYRQSLGQGPEFLIYFQGTGAADDSGLPNDRFFAVRPEGSVSTLKIQRTERGDSAVYLCASSLTGTGTGWPDTQYFGPGTRLTVL.

This clonotype was picked up a small number of times. The rearrangement uses TRBV11-3 and TRBJ2-1; 12 bases are shared with TRBD2. Judging by the DNA end, TRBJ2-7 fits better; the J call may be wrong. Germline CDR1 and CDR2: SGHNT and YENEEA. The CDR3 loop spans 18 amino acids. CDR3 nucleotide sequence: TGTGCCAGCAGCTCTTCCTTGACTAGCGGGGGCTCCTACAATGAGCAGTACTTC. Protein sequence: CASSSSLTSGGSYNEQYF.

This clonotype was seen a handful of times. The gene calls are TRBV5-1 and TRBJ2-2; D remains ambiguous. The V gene lost 0 bases and the J gene lost 4 bases, with 7 bases spanning the gap. CDR1 is SGHRS and CDR2 is YFSETQ in the germline V gene. This CDR3 has 14 residues. The CDR3 nucleotides are TGCGCCAGCAGCTTGGCCCGGAGCACCGGGGAGCTGTTTTTT. Translation: CASSLARSTGELFF. Combining the CDR3 with reference TRBV5-1 and TRBJ2-2 gives the whole variable domain KAGVTQTPRYLIKTRGQQVTLSCSPISGHRSVSWYQQTPGQGLQFLFEYFSETQRNKGNFPGRFSGRQFSNSRSEMNVSTLELGDSALYLCASSLARSTGELFFGEGSRLTVL.

This clonotype has at least ten counts. V usage is TRBV9 and J usage is TRBJ2-5; maybe TRBD1 (6 bases). The CDR3 totals 14 residues. The V gene lost 4 bases and the J gene lost 0 bases, with 10 bases spanning the gap. Germline assignment: CDR1 SGDLS and CDR2 YYNGEE. The CDR3 region has the DNA TGTGCCAGCAGCCACGGGACAAACCAAGAGACCCAGTACTTC. This sequence encodes CASSHGTNQETQYF.

There are many counts of this clonotype. The V call is TRBV4-1, the J call TRBJ2-3, with 7 bases that match TRBD2. The CDR3 has 15 amino acids. The junction had 4 bases not matched to a gene; V was cut back by 0 bases and J by 4 bases. CDR1 and CDR2 from the germline V gene are MGHRA and YSYEKL. The CDR3 reads CASSQDIAGADTQYF. The CDR3 DNA reads as TGCGCCAGCAGCCAAGATATCGCGGGGGCAGATACGCAGTATTTT.

This clonotype was seen a handful of times. It may be a read error: a sequence one base away is much more abundant. This chain links TRBV20-1 with TRBJ1-2; TRBD1 is a possible D gene (5 bases). Germline V gene sequence: CDR1 DFQATT, CDR2 SNEGSKA (reference sequence). V gave up 2 bases and J gave up 10 bases, with 11 bases separating them. The CDR3 length is 11 residues. In nucleotides, the CDR3 is TGCAGTGCTAGACAGGGCCATGACTACACCTTC. Translated: CSARQGHDYTF.

This clonotype appeared many times. The gene calls are TRBV6-5 and TRBJ1-2, with a possible D match to TRBD1 (6 bases). The CDR3 spans 12 residues. The V gene's germline CDR1 is MNHEY and CDR2 SVGAGI. Trimming took off 4 bases at V and 5 bases at J, with 8 bases between the two ends. CDR3 in DNA: TGTGCCAGCAGTTCTCAGGGGTATGGCTACACCTTC. Its protein product is CASSSQGYGYTF.

The J gene is TRBJ1-3, the V gene TRBV7-8; D gene ambiguous. The CDR3 consists of 16 residues. Germline V gives CDR1 SGHVS, CDR2 FQNEAQ. V lost 2 bases, J lost 0 bases, and 11 bases lay in between. CDR3: CASSLPTSVSGNTIYF. CDR3 nucleotide sequence: TGTGCCAGCAGCTTACCAACCTCGGTCTCTGGAAACACCATATATTTT. Supplemented by reference TRBV7-8 and TRBJ1-3, the full variable domain reads GAGVSQSPRYKVAKRGQDVALRCDPISGHVSLFWYQQALGQGPEFLTYFQNEAQLDKSGLPSDRFFAERPEGSVSTLKIQRTQQEDSAVYLCASSLPTSVSGNTIYFGEGSWLTVV.

This clonotype was observed at least ten times. The CDR3 loop is CSALAGGQETQYF. CDR3 bases: TGCAGTGCTCTAGCGGGGGGGCAAGAGACCCAGTACTTC. The chain combines TRBV20-1 with TRBJ2-5, with 12 bases lining up with TRBD2. This CDR3 comprises 13 residues. CDR1 is DFQATT and CDR2 is SNEGSKA in the germline V gene (reference sequence). V lost 5 bases to trimming and J lost 2 bases; unmatched junction nucleotides: 0.

Turning to this clonotype: This clone may be a read error of a much larger clone one base away. This chain connects TRBV5-1 to TRBJ2-5; 9 bases are a match to TRBD1. Germline V CDR1 and CDR2: SGHRS, YFSETQ. The CDR3 runs to 15 residues. The J segment lost 11 bases and the V segment lost 3 bases, leaving 14 bases of the junction unmatched. In nucleotides, the CDR3 is TGCGCCAGCAGCTACACGGGACAGGGTTTCAATGAGCAGTACTTC. This gives the protein CASSYTGQGFNEQYF.

The CDR3 nucleotides read TGTGCCAGCAGGCCGGGACTCATCAATGAGCAGTTCTTC. Translation gives CASRPGLINEQFF. The chain employs TRBV6-5 and TRBJ2-1, with a tentative D call TRBD2 (6 bases). Germline CDR1 is MNHEY and CDR2 is SVGAGI. The CDR3 runs to 13 residues. The V gene lost 6 bases and the J gene lost 6 bases, with 12 bases spanning the gap.

Ten or more counts support this clonotype. A clone one base away is much larger, so this may be a read error. The CDR3 spells CASSFSQGINEQYF. CDR3 in DNA: TGCGCCAGCAGCTTCTCCCAGGGGATCAATGAGCAGTACTTC. The V call is TRBV5-1, the J call TRBJ2-7, with TRBD1 as a possible D gene (6 bases). The CDR3 extends over 14 amino acids. The V gene lost 2 bases and the J gene lost 7 bases, with 16 bases spanning the gap. Germline CDR1 reads SGHRS; CDR2 reads YFSETQ. Based on the CDR3 plus reference TRBV5-1 and TRBJ2-7, the full variable domain is KAGVTQTPRYLIKTRGQQVTLSCSPISGHRSVSWYQQTPGQGLQFLFEYFSETQRNKGNFPGRFSGRQFSNSRSEMNVSTLELGDSALYLCASSFSQGINEQYFGPGTRLTVT.

The rearrangement uses TRBV9 and TRBJ2-1; D unresolved. Trimming stripped 4 bases from V and 0 bases from J, with 11 bases between. Germline lookup yields CDR1 SGDLS and CDR2 YYNGEE. This CDR3 spans 15 amino acids. The CDR3 DNA reads TGTGCCAGCAGCTTCCAACACAGCTCCTACAATGAGCAGTTCTTC. Residues: CASSFQHSSYNEQFF.

This rearrangement joins TRBV6-4 to TRBJ2-1, with 8 bases that match TRBD1. Per germline, CDR1 MRHNA and CDR2 SNTAGT. The CDR3 covers 15 residues. V shed 5 bases, J shed 9 bases, and the junction held 12 bases outside the gene matches. In DNA, the CDR3 is TGTGCCAGCAGTAACGGGCGACAGGGGTATGGTGAGCAGTTCTTC. Translation: CASSNGRQGYGEQFF.

At least ten counts were recorded for this clonotype. A single base separates this from a much larger clone, so it may be a read error. V and J are TRBV29-1 and TRBJ2-5, with D maybe TRBD1 (8 bases). This CDR3 has 15 amino acids. V lost 8 bases to trimming and J lost 11 bases, with 30 bases between them. Germline values: CDR1 SQVTM, CDR2 ANQGSEA. The CDR3 coding sequence is TGCAGCTCACCAGGGGGCGGGGGAAGTCTGAATGAGCAGTACTTC. It is translated as CSSPGGGGSLNEQYF.

Details on this clonotype: This could be a read error, since a much larger clone is one nucleotide away. V and J are TRBV4-2 and TRBJ2-1; perhaps TRBD2 as D (5 bases). Germline CDR1 reads LGHNA; CDR2 reads YNFKEQ. The CDR3 runs 14 residues. Here the CDR3 reads CAGSQDFTSNEQFF. The CDR3 DNA reads as TGTGCCGGCAGCCAAGATTTTACTAGCAATGAGCAGTTCTTC.

The sample holds many counts of this clonotype. The chain uses TRBV7-2 and TRBJ2-6; no clear D. Trimming removed 1 base from V and 0 bases from J, with 7 bases in between. Germline V gives CDR1 SGHTA, CDR2 FQGNSA. The CDR3 has 16 residues. In DNA, the CDR3 is TGTGCCAGCAGCTTAGGTCTTTTCTCTGGGGCCAACGTCCTGACTTTC. It translates to CASSLGLFSGANVLTF.

This sequence joins TRBV20-1 and TRBJ2-7, with TRBD2 identical over 8 bases. Germline V gives CDR1 DFQATT, CDR2 SNEGSKA (reference sequence). V was clipped by 5 bases and J by 0 bases; unmatched bases: 9. The length of the CDR3 is 15 residues. CDR3 in DNA: TGCAGTGCTGAGGTCGCGCGGGAGGCCTCCTACGAGCAGTACTTC. Protein product: CSAEVAREASYEQYF.